This T cell receptor (beta chain) was recovered during a study of CXCR3-negative and CXCR3-positive naive CD8 T cells. General study findings and limits: TRB CDR3s were more hydrophobic in CXCR3-positive than in CXCR3-negative naive cells.

Germline CDR1 and CDR2: MNHEY and SVGEGT. The CDR3 length is 15 residues. Concerning this clonotype: Its specificity is unknown.

UMI-labeled TRB cDNA libraries were prepared by 5' RACE. TCRdb reprocessed the 5' RACE reads; each CDR3 protein has one entry and no DNA is given. Its table lists about 63,000 distinct CDR3 sequences. The chain joins TRBV6-2 or TRBV6-3 to TRBJ2-2; TCRdb's D gene call, TRBD1, goes unchecked for lack of DNA. Sequenced material: naive CXCR3+ CD8+ T cells from blood. Subset denoted: CD45RO-CCR7+CD27+CD95- naive CD8+ T cells expressing CXCR3 (TNR3+). The receptor was isolated from a human donor in good health. Some clones in this sample may be carry-over from other donors' samples. The chain's CDR3 is CASSYPGANTGELFF.